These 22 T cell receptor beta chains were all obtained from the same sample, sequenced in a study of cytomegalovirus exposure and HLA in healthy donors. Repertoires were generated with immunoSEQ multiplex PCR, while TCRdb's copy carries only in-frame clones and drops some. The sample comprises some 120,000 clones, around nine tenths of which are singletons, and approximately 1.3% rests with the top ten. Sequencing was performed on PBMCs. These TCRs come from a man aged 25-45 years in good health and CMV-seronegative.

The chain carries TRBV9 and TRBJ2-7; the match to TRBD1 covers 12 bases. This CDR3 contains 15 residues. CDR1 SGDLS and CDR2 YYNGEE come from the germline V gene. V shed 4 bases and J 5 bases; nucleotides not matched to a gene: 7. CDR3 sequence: CASSSSGTGGDEQYF. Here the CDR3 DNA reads TGTGCCAGCAGCTCATCCGGGACAGGGGGCGACGAGCAGTACTTC.

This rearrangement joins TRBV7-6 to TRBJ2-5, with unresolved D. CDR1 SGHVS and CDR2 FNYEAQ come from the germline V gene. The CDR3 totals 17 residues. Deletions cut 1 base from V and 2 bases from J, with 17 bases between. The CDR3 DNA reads TGTGCCAGCAGCTTAGGGCCAGGCCGTCAAAAACAAGAGACCCAGTACTTC. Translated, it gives CASSLGPGRQKQETQYF.

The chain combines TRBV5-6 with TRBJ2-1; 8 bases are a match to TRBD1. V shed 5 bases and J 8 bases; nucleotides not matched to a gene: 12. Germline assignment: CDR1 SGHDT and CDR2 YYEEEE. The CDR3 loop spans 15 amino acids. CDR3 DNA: TGTGCCAGCAGTTACCGGACAGGGTTGATAGATGAGCAGTTCTTC. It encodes CASSYRTGLIDEQFF.

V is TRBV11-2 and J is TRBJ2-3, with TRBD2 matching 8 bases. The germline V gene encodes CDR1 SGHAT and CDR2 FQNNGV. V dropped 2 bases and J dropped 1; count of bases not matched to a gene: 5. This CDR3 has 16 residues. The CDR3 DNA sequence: TGTGCCAGCAGCTTAACCGGGACTAGAGGCACAGATACGCAGTATTTT. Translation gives CASSLTGTRGTDTQYF.

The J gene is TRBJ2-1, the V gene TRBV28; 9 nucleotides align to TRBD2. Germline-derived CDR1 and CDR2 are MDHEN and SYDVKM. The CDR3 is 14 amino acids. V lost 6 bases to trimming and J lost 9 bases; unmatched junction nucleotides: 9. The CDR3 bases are TGTGCCAGCAGGACTAGCGGCGATTCTAGTGAGCAGTTCTTC. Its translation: CASRTSGDSSEQFF.

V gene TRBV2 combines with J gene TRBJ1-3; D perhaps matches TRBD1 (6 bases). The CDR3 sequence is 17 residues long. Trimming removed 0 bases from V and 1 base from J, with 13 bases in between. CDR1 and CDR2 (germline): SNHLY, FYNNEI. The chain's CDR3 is CASSEAVGHLSGNTIYF. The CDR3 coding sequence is TGTGCCAGCAGTGAAGCAGTGGGACACCTATCTGGAAACACCATATATTTT.

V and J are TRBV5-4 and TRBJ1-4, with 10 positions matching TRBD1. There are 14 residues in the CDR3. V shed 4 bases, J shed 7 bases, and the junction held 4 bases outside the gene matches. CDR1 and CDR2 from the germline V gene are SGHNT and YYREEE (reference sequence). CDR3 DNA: TGTGCCAGCAGCCAAGACAGGGGGCGTGAAAAACTGTTTTTT. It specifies CASSQDRGREKLFF.

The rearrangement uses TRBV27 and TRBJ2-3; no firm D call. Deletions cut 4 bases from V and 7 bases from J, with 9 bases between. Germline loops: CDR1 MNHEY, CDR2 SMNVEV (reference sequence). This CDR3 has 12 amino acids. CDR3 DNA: TGTGCCAGCAGTTCCAGAGGAAATACGCAGTATTTT. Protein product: CASSSRGNTQYF.

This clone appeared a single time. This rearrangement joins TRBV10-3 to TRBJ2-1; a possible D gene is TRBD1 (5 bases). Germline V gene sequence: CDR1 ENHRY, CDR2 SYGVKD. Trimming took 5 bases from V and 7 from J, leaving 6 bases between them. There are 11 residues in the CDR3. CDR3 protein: CAISRGNEQFF. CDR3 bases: TGTGCCATCAGTAGGGGAAATGAGCAGTTCTTC.

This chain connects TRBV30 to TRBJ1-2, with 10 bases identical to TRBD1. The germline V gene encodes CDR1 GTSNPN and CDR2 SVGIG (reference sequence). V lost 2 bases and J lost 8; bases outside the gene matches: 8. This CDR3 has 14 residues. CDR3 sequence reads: CAWSSPDRGKGYTF. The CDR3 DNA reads TGTGCCTGGAGTTCGCCGGACAGGGGGAAAGGCTACACCTTC.

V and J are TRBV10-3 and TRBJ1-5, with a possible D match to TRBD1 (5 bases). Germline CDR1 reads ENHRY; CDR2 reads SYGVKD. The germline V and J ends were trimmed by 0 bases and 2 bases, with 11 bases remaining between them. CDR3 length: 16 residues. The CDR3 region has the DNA TGTGCCATCAGTGAGTCGAATCCGGGGGGCAATCAGCCCCAGCATTTT. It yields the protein CAISESNPGGNQPQHF.

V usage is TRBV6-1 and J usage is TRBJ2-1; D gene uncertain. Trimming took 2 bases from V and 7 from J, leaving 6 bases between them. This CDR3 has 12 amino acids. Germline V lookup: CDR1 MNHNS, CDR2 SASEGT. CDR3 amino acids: CASSELANEQFF. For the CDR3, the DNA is TGTGCCAGCAGTGAACTGGCTAATGAGCAGTTCTTC.

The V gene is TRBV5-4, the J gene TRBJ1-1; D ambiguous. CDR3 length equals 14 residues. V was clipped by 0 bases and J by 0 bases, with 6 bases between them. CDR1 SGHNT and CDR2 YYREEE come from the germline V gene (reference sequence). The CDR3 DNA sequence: TGTGCCAGCAGCTTGGCCACAATGAACACTGAAGCTTTCTTT. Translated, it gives CASSLATMNTEAFF.

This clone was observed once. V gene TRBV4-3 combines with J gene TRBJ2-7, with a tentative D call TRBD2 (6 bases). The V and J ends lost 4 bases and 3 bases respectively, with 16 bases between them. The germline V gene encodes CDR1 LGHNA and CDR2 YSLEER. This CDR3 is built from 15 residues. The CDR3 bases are TGCGCCAGCAGCCTGAGGGCCGGGGGTTACTACGAGCAGTACTTC. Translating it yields CASSLRAGGYYEQYF.

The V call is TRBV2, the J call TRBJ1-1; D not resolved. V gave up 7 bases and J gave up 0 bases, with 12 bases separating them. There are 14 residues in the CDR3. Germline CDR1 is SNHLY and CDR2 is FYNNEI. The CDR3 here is CASIAGSMNTEAFF. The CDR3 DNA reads TGTGCCAGCATAGCCGGTTCCATGAACACTGAAGCTTTCTTT.

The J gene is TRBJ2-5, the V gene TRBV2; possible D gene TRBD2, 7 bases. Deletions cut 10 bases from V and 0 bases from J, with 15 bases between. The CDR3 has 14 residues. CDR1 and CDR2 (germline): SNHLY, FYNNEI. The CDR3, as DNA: TGTGCCACCGGGGGGCGGACGTACCAAGAGACCCAGTACTTC. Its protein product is CATGGRTYQETQYF. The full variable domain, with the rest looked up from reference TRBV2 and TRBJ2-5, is EPEVTQTPSHQVTQMGQEVILRCVPISNHLYFYWYRQILGQKVEFLVSFYNNEISEKSEIFDDQFSVERPDGSNFTLKIRSTKLEDSAMYFCATGGRTYQETQYFGPGTRLLVL.

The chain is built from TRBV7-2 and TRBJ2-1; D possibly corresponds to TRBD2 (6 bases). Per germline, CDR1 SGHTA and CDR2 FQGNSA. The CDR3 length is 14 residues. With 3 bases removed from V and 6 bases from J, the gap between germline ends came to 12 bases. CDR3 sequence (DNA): TGTGCCAGCAGCTTGACTAGACGGGTCAATGAGCAGTTCTTC. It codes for CASSLTRRVNEQFF.

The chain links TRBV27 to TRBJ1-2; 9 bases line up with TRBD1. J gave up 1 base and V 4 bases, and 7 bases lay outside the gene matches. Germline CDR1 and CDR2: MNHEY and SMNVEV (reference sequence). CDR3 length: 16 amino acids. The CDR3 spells CASSSGQGIRNYGYTF. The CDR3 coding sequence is TGTGCCAGCAGTTCAGGACAGGGGATCCGTAACTATGGCTACACCTTC.

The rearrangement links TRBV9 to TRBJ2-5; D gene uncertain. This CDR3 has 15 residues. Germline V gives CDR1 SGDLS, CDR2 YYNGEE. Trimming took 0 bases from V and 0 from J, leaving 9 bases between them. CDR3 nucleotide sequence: TGTGCCAGCAGCGTAGATCGGGTTTACCAAGAGACCCAGTACTTC. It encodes CASSVDRVYQETQYF.

For the CDR3, the DNA is TGTGCCAGCAGCGTCCAGACTAGCGGACCCCAAGAGACCCAGTACTTC. This sequence encodes CASSVQTSGPQETQYF. This chain connects TRBV9 to TRBJ2-5; 9 nucleotides line up with TRBD2. V was clipped by 2 bases and J by 1 base; unmatched bases: 6. The length of the CDR3 is 16 residues. The germline V gene encodes CDR1 SGDLS and CDR2 YYNGEE.

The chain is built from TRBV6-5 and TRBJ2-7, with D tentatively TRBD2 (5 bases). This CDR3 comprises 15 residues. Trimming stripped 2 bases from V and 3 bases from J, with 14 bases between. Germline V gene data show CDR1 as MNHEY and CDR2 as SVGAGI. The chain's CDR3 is CASSYEGLGFYEQYF. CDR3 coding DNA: TGTGCCAGCAGTTACGAGGGTTTAGGGTTCTACGAGCAGTACTTC.

The CDR3 DNA follows: TGTGCCAGCAGCTTAGAGGAGGGAGGCCCTGAAGCTTTCTTT. This codes for CASSLEEGGPEAFF. The chain employs TRBV7-2 and TRBJ1-1; no clear D gene. The CDR3 is made up of 14 amino acids. Trimming removed 1 base at V and 6 bases at J, with 12 bases between. Germline values: CDR1 SGHTA, CDR2 FQGNSA.